This T cell receptor (beta chain) was identified during a study of T cell responses to AZD1222 COVID-19 vaccine. As for the study in general: Pooled in the analysis were second doses at about 4 or about 12 weeks. Overall study results and limits: Unmutated variant regions are reportedly targeted by nearly half of spike-specific TCRs. Spike-specific TCR breadth and depth grew following two AZD1222 doses.

Sequencing used immunoSEQ multiplex PCR; TCRdb keeps in-frame clones, though not all of them. The table lists around 120,000 clones, approximately 90% of them singletons, with approximately 7.5% in the top ten. In regard to this clone: Its antigen is unidentified.

The sequencing here drew on peripheral blood, taken on day 0 of AZD1222 vaccination. This receptor was obtained from an adult in good health.

The CDR3, as DNA: TGTGCCAGCAGCTTAAATACAGGGGACTATGGCTACACCTTC. Protein: CASSLNTGDYGYTF. This chain uses TRBV7-9 with TRBJ1-2; the match to TRBD1 covers 7 bases. CDR1 SEHNR and CDR2 FQNEAQ come from the germline V gene (reference sequence). There are 14 residues in the CDR3. J lost 3 bases, V lost 2 bases, and 3 bases had no gene match.